The following is a T cell receptor (beta chain) sequence with its context. This clone has just one count. Its antigen is currently not known. Base qualities were left out, and no much larger clone turns up one base away. The meaning of the sample's treatment or condition label: about 20 received Ad26.COV2.S at low or high dose, single or two shots; about 5 received placebo; per-sample allocation not given. For vaccine and placebo recipients, repertoires were sequenced using samples collected on day 63 after the first injection. Between 29 July and 7 August 2020, Cohort 1b enrolled around 25 adults aged 18-55 years at one site in Boston, USA. Ad26.COV2.S was a replication-incompetent adenovirus type 26 vector expressing a prefusion-stabilized SARS-CoV-2 spike protein from the original Wuhan strain. The immunoSEQ Assay was the method used to sequence TCRbeta CDR3 regions. After extraction, genomic DNA underwent amplification by bias-controlled multiplex PCR, followed by high-throughput sequencing. The authors processed their data as follows. Collapsing and filtering of sequences were performed to quantify the absolute abundance of each unique TCRbeta CDR3 region. Usable DNA was measured by amplifying reference genes present in all nucleated cells, and TCRbeta template counts were normalized to that usable DNA to estimate T cell fraction. Repertoire TCRs were annotated as SARS-CoV-2-specific when V gene, CDR3 amino acid sequence and J gene were exactly matched to a known reactive TCR set. The reference SARS-CoV-2 TCR set was derived from MIRA and filtered for enrichment in COVID-19-positive ImmuneCODE repertoires, a step that removed public or cross-reactive TCRs. Using the MIRA antigens, annotated TCRs were further analysed by specific ORF or by position within an ORF. Depth was the summed frequency of annotated unique rearrangements, while breadth was defined as annotated unique rearrangements over total unique productive rearrangements. Group comparisons of TCR breadth used two-sided Wilcoxon rank-sum tests. Here the immuneACCESS table is served through TCRdb, limited to in-frame sequences with V and J called. Missing clones are a known gap in these copies; in checked studies unresolved V genes cover under half, and the rest lacks a known reason. V, J and clone size are those of that table, while D and trimming were read from the DNA. Present in this sample are some 460,000 clones, 80% to 90% of which were seen just once. About 1.5% of the sample goes to the ten largest clones.

This sample is drawn from a study of Ad26.COV2.S vaccination and SARS-CoV-2 variants (dated by TCRdb to the early 2020s). Regarding the complete study: Vaccine-arm donors were drawn from COV1001, a multicentre, randomized, double-blind, placebo-controlled phase I-IIa trial of Ad26.COV2.S in healthy adults. The TCR-sequenced set comprised around 30 samples: some 20 Ad26.COV2.S vaccine recipients, 5 placebo recipients and 8 SARS-CoV-2 convalescent individuals. TCRbeta repertoire sequencing was used to assess the specificity and breadth of SARS-CoV-2-reactive T cell receptors after Ad26.COV2.S vaccination. Dosing of Ad26.COV2.S was intramuscular, at either 5x10^10 or 1x10^11 viral particles, delivered as one shot or as two shots spaced 56 days apart. Trial participants were randomized into five groups of five, in which low-dose or high-dose Ad26.COV2.S was given once or twice, or placebo was given on both occasions. Investigators did not know the trial group allocation while performing experiments and assessing outcomes.

CDR1 SGDLS and CDR2 YYNGEE are derived from the germline V gene. Measured from the cysteine to the phenylalanine, the CDR3 is 15 residues long. Only the CDR3 DNA is retained, 45 bases long and in frame from the first base. V sheds 4 bases and J sheds 0 bases, leaving 8 bases between their ends. Broad study findings and their caveats: Comparing responses between vaccine doses or regimens was not something the study was powered to do. The authors noted that total T cell responses may have been underestimated by the TCR breadth and depth analyses. Ad26.COV2.S recipients had higher spike-specific TCR breadth than placebo recipients (P = 0.0014). After vaccination, substantial breadth of spike-specific CD8+ and CD4+ T cell responses was reported. Vaccine and placebo recipients had similar non-spike TCR breadth, a finding consistent with the vaccine containing only spike.

This TCR came from a person aged 18-60 years who received the Ad26.COV2.S COVID-19 vaccine or a placebo. The starting material was peripheral blood, obtained in a trial of Ad26.COV2.S vaccine versus placebo. The V gene is TRBV9 and the J gene is TRBJ2-6; TRBD2 is a weak D gene call, 6 bases matching. The CDR3 loop reads CASSFGSSGANVLTF. The base sequence is TGTGCCAGCAGCTTCGGGAGCTCTGGGGCCAACGTCCTGACTTTC.